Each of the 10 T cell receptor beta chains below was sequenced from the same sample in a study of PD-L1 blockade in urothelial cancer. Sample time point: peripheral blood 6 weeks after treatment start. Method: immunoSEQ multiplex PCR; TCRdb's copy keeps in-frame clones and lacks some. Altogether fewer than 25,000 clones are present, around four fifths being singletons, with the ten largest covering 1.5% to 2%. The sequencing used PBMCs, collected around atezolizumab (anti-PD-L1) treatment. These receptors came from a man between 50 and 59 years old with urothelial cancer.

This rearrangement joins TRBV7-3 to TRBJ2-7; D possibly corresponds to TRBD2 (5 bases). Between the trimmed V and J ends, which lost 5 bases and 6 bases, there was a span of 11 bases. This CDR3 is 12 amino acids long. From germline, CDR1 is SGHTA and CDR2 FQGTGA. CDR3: CASSRTGGEQYF. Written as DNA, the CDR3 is TGTGCCAGCAGCCGGACTGGAGGCGAGCAGTACTTC. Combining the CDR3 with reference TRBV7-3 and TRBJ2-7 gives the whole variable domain GAGVSQTPSNKVTEKGKYVELRCDPISGHTALYWYRQSLGQGPEFLIYFQGTGAADDSGLPNDRFFAVRPEGSVSTLKIQRTERGDSAVYLCASSRTGGEQYFGPGTRLTVT.

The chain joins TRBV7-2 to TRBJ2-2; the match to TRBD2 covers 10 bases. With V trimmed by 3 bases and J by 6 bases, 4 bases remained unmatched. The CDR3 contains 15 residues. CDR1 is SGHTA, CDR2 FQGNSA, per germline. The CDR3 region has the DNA TGTGCCAGCAGCTTGGCTAGCGGGAGTGCCGGGGAGCTGTTTTTT. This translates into CASSLASGSAGELFF.

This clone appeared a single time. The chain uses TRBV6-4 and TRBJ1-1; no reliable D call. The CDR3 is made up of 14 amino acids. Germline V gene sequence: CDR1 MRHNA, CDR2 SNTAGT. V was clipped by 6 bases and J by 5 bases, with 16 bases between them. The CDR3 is CASSESSRRTEAFF. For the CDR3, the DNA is TGTGCCAGCAGCGAATCGTCCCGGAGGACTGAAGCTTTCTTT.

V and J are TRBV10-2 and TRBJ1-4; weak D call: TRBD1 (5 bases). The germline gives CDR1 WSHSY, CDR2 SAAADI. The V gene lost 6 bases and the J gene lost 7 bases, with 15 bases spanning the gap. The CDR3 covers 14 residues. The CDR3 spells CASRHDRDGEKLFF. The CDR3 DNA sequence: TGCGCCAGCAGACATGACAGAGACGGTGAAAAACTGTTTTTT.

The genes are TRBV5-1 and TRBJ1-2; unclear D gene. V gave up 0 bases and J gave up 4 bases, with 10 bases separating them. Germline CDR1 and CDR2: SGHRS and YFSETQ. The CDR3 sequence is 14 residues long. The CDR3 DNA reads TGCGCCAGCAGCTTGGATCCGGGAACCTATGGCTACACCTTC. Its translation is CASSLDPGTYGYTF.

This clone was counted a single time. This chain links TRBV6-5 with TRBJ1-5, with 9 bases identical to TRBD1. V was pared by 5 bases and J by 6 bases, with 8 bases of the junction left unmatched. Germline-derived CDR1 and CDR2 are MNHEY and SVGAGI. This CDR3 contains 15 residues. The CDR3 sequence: CASSPQGAKSQPQHF. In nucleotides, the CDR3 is TGTGCCAGCAGTCCACAGGGGGCCAAATCTCAGCCCCAGCATTTT.

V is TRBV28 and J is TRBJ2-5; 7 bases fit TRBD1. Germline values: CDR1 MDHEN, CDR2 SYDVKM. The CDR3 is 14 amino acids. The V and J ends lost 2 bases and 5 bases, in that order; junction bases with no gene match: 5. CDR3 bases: TGTGCCAGCAGTTTACCACAGGGGTGGGAGACCCAGTACTTC. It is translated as CASSLPQGWETQYF.

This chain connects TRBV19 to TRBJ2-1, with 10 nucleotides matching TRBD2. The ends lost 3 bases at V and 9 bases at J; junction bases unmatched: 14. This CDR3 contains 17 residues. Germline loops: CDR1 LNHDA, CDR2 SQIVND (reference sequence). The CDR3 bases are TGTGCCAGTAGTATTGGTGGGGCTAGCGGGAGTGCGGGTGAGCAGTTCTTC. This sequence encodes CASSIGGASGSAGEQFF.

In DNA form, the CDR3 reads TGTGCCAGCAGTTTATCCGCGGGACTTTCGGATACGCAGTATTTT. It translates to CASSLSAGLSDTQYF. This chain uses TRBV28 with TRBJ2-3, with D tentatively TRBD2 (6 bases). The V end lost 1 base, the J end lost 6 bases, and 14 bases lay between the germline ends. The CDR3 contains 15 residues. In germline, CDR1 is MDHEN, CDR2 SYDVKM.

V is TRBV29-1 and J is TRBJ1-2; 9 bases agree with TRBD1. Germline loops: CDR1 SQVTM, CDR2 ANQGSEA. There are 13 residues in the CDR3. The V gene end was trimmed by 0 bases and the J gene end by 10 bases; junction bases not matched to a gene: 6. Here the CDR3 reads CSVEEQGAGFYTF. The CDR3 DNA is TGCAGCGTTGAAGAACAGGGGGCTGGGTTCTACACCTTC.